These 17 T cell receptor beta chains originate from one sample sequenced in a study of identical twins. Each CDR3 protein is one row after TCRdb ran MiXCR on the 5' RACE reads. This table has under 500,000 distinct CDR3 sequences, 13% to 15% appearing once. These sequences were also reported in another study, on yellow fever vaccine responses in identical twins.

What was sequenced was CD4+ T cells sorted from blood. The source is a woman between 18 and 29 years old in good health.

The chain couples TRBV20-1 to TRBJ1-5, with TRBD1 matching over 8 bases. Losses at the gene ends were 5 bases for V and 6 bases for J; bases not matched to a gene: 6. This CDR3 is 13 amino acids long. Germline CDR1 reads DFQATT; CDR2 reads SNEGSKA (reference sequence). The DNA of the CDR3 is TGCAGTGCTTCCGGGACAGGAGGTCAGCCCCAGCATTTT. Amino acids: CSASGTGGQPQHF.

This clonotype was recorded many times. The chain links TRBV3-1 to TRBJ2-4, with a weak D call TRBD2 (5 bases). V lost 4 bases and J lost 6, with 13 bases in between. The CDR3 length is 14 residues. The germline V gene encodes CDR1 LGHDT and CDR2 YNNKEL (reference sequence). The CDR3 sequence is CASSPTSSRNIQYF. The CDR3 DNA follows: TGTGCCAGCAGCCCAACTAGTAGTCGAAACATTCAGTACTTC.

The chain has TRBV7-9 and TRBJ2-7; 9 positions agree with TRBD1. The CDR3 is made up of 15 amino acids. Per germline, CDR1 SEHNR and CDR2 FQNEAQ (reference sequence). Trimming cost V 4 bases and J 2 bases; bases outside gene matches: 6. The CDR3 protein is CASSSYRDRAYEQYF. For the CDR3, the DNA is TGTGCCAGCAGCTCGTACCGGGACAGGGCCTACGAGCAGTACTTC. The full variable domain, in which reference TRBV7-9 and TRBJ2-7 provide the parts outside the CDR3, is DTGVSQNPRHKITKRGQNVTFRCDPISEHNRLYWYRQTLGQGPEFLTYFQNEAQLEKSRLLSDRFSAERPKGSFSTLEIQRTEQGDSAMYLCASSSYRDRAYEQYFGPGTRLTVT.

The chain is built from TRBV7-9 and TRBJ2-7; tentative D call: TRBD1 (6 bases). Germline assignment: CDR1 SEHNR and CDR2 FQNEAQ (reference sequence). The length of the CDR3 is 14 residues. V gave up 1 base and J gave up 2 bases, with 9 bases separating them. In DNA form, the CDR3 reads TGTGCCAGCAGCTTAGTAGGACAGCCCTACGAGCAGTACTTC. It encodes CASSLVGQPYEQYF.

There are a few counts of this clonotype. This chain links TRBV7-6 with TRBJ2-7, with 14 bases identical to TRBD2. CDR1 and CDR2 from the germline V gene are SGHVS and FNYEAQ. CDR3 length equals 15 residues. Germline trimming cut 4 bases from V and 3 bases from J; bases unmatched to any gene: 2. CDR3 loop: CASSWGLAGDYEQYF. CDR3 nucleotides: TGTGCCAGCAGCTGGGGACTAGCGGGAGACTACGAGCAGTACTTC.

This clonotype was seen only a few times. CDR3 amino acids: CASSQEGQRRDEQYF. The CDR3 region has the DNA TGTGCCAGCAGCCAAGAAGGGCAGAGAAGAGACGAGCAGTACTTC. V is TRBV3-1 and J is TRBJ2-7; D remains unclear. The CDR3 contains 15 residues. V gave up 0 bases and J gave up 5 bases, with 14 bases separating them. In germline, CDR1 is LGHDT, CDR2 YNNKEL (reference sequence).

This clonotype came up a few times. The genes are TRBV12-3 or TRBV12-4 and TRBJ1-2, with no clear D. This CDR3 contains 14 residues. Trimming removed 4 bases at V and 0 bases at J, with 9 bases between. CDR3 loop: CASSSHTTNYGYTF. CDR3 nucleotide sequence: TGTGCCAGCAGTTCTCACACAACTAACTATGGCTACACCTTC.

Many counts were recorded for this clonotype. V gene TRBV12-3 or TRBV12-4 combines with J gene TRBJ1-1; D is unresolved. V was pared by 0 bases and J by 2 bases, with 4 bases between. The CDR3 totals 13 residues. The CDR3 DNA follows: TGTGCCAGCAGTTTAGCGCTCAACACTGAAGCTTTCTTT. It codes for CASSLALNTEAFF.

V and J are TRBV7-9 and TRBJ2-1; a weak D match, TRBD2 (8 bases). Germline loops: CDR1 SEHNR, CDR2 FQNEAQ (reference sequence). V gave up 5 bases and J gave up 8 bases, with 19 bases separating them. The CDR3 covers 15 residues. The CDR3 coding sequence is TGTGCCAGCAGCCGGGGGGGGACAGTAAGCGATGAGCAGTTCTTC. It encodes CASSRGGTVSDEQFF.

This clonotype has a handful of counts. The chain uses TRBV10-1 and TRBJ2-5; 8 bases agree with TRBD2. CDR1 WNHNN and CDR2 SYGVQD come from the germline V gene (reference sequence). The CDR3 covers 15 residues. Unmatched junction bases numbered 9, after V lost 4 bases and J lost 5 bases. CDR3 coding DNA: TGCGCCAGCAGTGGATCGCTAGCGGGTTTGGAGACCCAGTACTTC. Protein: CASSGSLAGLETQYF.

This chain connects TRBV7-2 to TRBJ2-7, with 7 bases lining up with TRBD1. V lost 3 bases and J lost 6; bases outside the gene matches: 11. CDR3 length: 15 amino acids. Germline V gene lookup returns CDR1 SGHTA and CDR2 FQGNSA. The CDR3: CASSFGRQGKGEQYF. CDR3 DNA sequence: TGTGCCAGCAGCTTTGGGCGACAGGGAAAGGGCGAGCAGTACTTC.

This clonotype was seen a few times. CDR3 region: CASSESWGQDQPQHF. CDR3 coding DNA: TGTGCCAGCAGTGAATCGTGGGGGCAGGATCAGCCCCAGCATTTT. V and J are TRBV2 and TRBJ1-5; tentative D call: TRBD1 (6 bases). This CDR3 region has 15 residues. Trimming cost V 2 bases and J 5 bases, with 13 bases left between them. The germline V gene encodes CDR1 SNHLY and CDR2 FYNNEI.

This chain links TRBV5-1 with TRBJ2-1; 8 nucleotides line up with TRBD1. The germline V gene encodes CDR1 SGHRS and CDR2 YFSETQ. The CDR3 extends over 15 amino acids. The V gene end was trimmed by 5 bases and the J gene end by 0 bases; junction bases not matched to a gene: 4. CDR3 residues: CASRAGTGSYNEQFF. The DNA of the CDR3 is TGCGCCAGCAGGGCCGGGACAGGCTCCTACAATGAGCAGTTCTTC.

By sample share, this clonotype is medium-sized. The CDR3 spells CASSFEGNYGYTF. CDR3 nucleotide sequence: TGTGCCAGCAGTTTCGAGGGAAACTATGGCTACACCTTC. The chain carries TRBV27 and TRBJ1-2; D is uncertain. This CDR3 has 13 amino acids. Trimming cost V 3 bases and J 2 bases, with 7 bases left between them. The germline gives CDR1 MNHEY, CDR2 SMNVEV (reference sequence).

V is TRBV12-3 or TRBV12-4 and J is TRBJ2-7; 7 positions agree with TRBD1. The CDR3 loop spans 15 amino acids. J lost 4 bases, V lost 4 bases, and 10 bases had no gene match. The CDR3 reads CASSSKVGRGYEQYF. The DNA for the CDR3 is TGTGCCAGCAGTTCCAAAGTAGGCAGGGGGTACGAGCAGTACTTC.

In this sample, this clonotype turned up a few times. The chain joins TRBV11-1 to TRBJ2-1; 9 nucleotides match TRBD2. Germline-derived CDR1 and CDR2 are SGHAT and FQDESV (reference sequence). The CDR3 totals 18 residues. The J segment lost 1 base and the V segment lost 5 bases, leaving 12 bases of the junction unmatched. The CDR3 bases are TGTGCCAGCAGCCTCGAACGGCTAGCGGGACGGTCCTACAATGAGCAGTTCTTC. This sequence encodes CASSLERLAGRSYNEQFF.

V and J are TRBV4-3 and TRBJ2-3; D perhaps matches TRBD1 (7 bases). The V end was cut by 0 bases, the J end by 3 bases, with 16 bases between. The CDR3 is made up of 17 amino acids. CDR1 and CDR2 (germline): LGHNA, YSLEER. CDR3 in DNA: TGCGCCAGCAGCCAAGATTCAGGGGGGAGGTTGACAGATACGCAGTATTTT. Its translation is CASSQDSGGRLTDTQYF.